This is a list of T cell receptor beta chains from one sample in a study of cytomegalovirus exposure and HLA in healthy donors. The assay was immunoSEQ multiplex PCR, and TCRdb's table has in-frame clones only and misses some. The sample consists of about 140,000 clones, more than 70% of them appearing once. Sequenced: PBMCs. The origin of the receptors is a man in his forties or fifties in good health and CMV-seronegative. Both conserved end residues are trimmed from each CDR3.

v_gene	j_gene	CDR3aa
TRBV5-1	TRBJ2-1	ASSSFSGGEQF
TRBV19	TRBJ1-2	ASSIVKGLGGYT
TRBV19	TRBJ1-1	ASSIGDVTEAF
TRBV30	-	AWSPGQGIVYEQY
TRBV6-5	TRBJ2-7	ASSYSGTSGYEQY
TRBV4-1	TRBJ2-7	ASSQDPASGYSYEQY
TRBV27	TRBJ1-1	ASSFGAGERTEAF
TRBV28	TRBJ2-7	ASSREGLAGLSYEQY
TRBV4-3	TRBJ2-2	ASSQPQDTGELF
TRBV5-1	TRBJ1-5	ASSLQGALNQPQH
TRBV19	TRBJ1-4	ASTKAGGDREKLF
TRBV18	TRBJ1-1	ASSPQPIGGGMNTEAF
TRBV7-9	TRBJ2-7	ASSSTAYEQY
TRBV27	TRBJ1-5	ASSPYMGQGGNQPQH
TRBV12-5	TRBJ2-2	ASGLGQGSTGELF
TRBV29-1	TRBJ2-7	SVQRGLSYEQY
TRBV5-3	TRBJ1-5	ARSNTTGVQPQH
TRBV6-5	TRBJ2-7	ASSRGGAMEQY
TRBV13	TRBJ2-7	ASSLGPLPYEQY
TRBV5-4	TRBJ2-7	ASSLAGSYEQY
TRBV4-3	TRBJ2-7	ASSQEDQATYEQY
TRBV9	TRBJ1-3	ASSVGQRSGNTIY
TRBV18	TRBJ1-2	ASSPAQVNYGYT
TRBV7-3	TRBJ2-3	ASSPFGDVDTQY
TRBV7-3	TRBJ2-2	ASSSQPDGGELF
TRBV30	TRBJ2-7	AWSKRGNTYEQY
TRBV18	TRBJ2-5	ASSLPQGAGETQY
TRBV14	TRBJ2-7	ASSQAGLAGEYEQY
TRBV7-2	TRBJ1-5	ASSLTGTGNQPQH
TRBV18	TRBJ1-2	ASSQRDREIGDYGYT
TRBV7-2	TRBJ2-7	ASSSDGGSGGREQY
TRBV28	TRBJ1-2	ASSSPLGGQGYNGYT
TRBV6-1	TRBJ2-7	ASSWTGSHEQY
TRBV5-5	TRBJ1-5	ASSSYLEGGFQPQH
TRBV5-4	TRBJ2-3	ASSLGAESTDTQY
TRBV25-1	TRBJ1-1	ASSDGWTGGYTEAF
TRBV5-1	TRBJ1-2	ASSGDRGAYGYT
TRBV6-1	TRBJ2-7	ASKPGQASYEQY
TRBV5-6	TRBJ2-3	ASSLASGGTDTQY
TRBV25-1	TRBJ2-2	ASSAVLGQNTGELF
TRBV6-5	TRBJ2-1	ASSLVRGRDEQF
TRBV4-2	TRBJ2-4	ASSQEADQIQY
TRBV4-3	TRBJ1-1	ASSQEPAGVNTEAF
TRBV9	TRBJ1-2	ASSAPNEGYT
TRBV2	TRBJ2-7	ASSESGTWSYEQY
TRBV11-1	TRBJ1-5	ASSSTLNQPRH
TRBV27	TRBJ2-7	ASSLSRDRGSEQY
TRBV7-8	TRBJ1-5	ASSLGTGDQPQH
TRBV28	TRBJ2-2	ASSFRNTGELF
TRBV4-3	TRBJ2-1	ASSQDLLAGGHGEQF
TRBV19	TRBJ1-1	ASTALRGENGDTEAF
TRBV10-3	TRBJ2-7	AISTPGVPYEQY
TRBV4-2	TRBJ2-1	ASSQARASGTQGQF
TRBV6-5	TRBJ2-3	ASSSGQRDTDTQY